What follows are 19 T cell receptor beta chains derived from one specimen sequenced in a study of shared clonotypes between healthy human individuals. Naivety among CD8 cells was defined by CD45RO negativity and positive CCR7 selection, thereby excluding terminally differentiated effector memory CD45RA+ cells. Produced via immunoSEQ multiplex PCR; TCRdb's table is partial and in-frame only. Here the sample spans more than 2 million clones, 85% to 95% being singletons. Sequenced material: naive CD8+ T cells from PBMCs. These receptors were taken from a man younger than 30 in good health. Some clones in this sample may be carry-over from other donors' samples.

The V call is TRBV27, the J call TRBJ2-7; D is ambiguous. Germline V gives CDR1 MNHEY, CDR2 SMNVEV (reference sequence). This CDR3 is built from 13 residues. Trimming took off 5 bases at V and 3 bases at J, with 11 bases between the two ends. Here the CDR3 reads CASSIQQFYEQYF. As DNA, the CDR3 is TGTGCCAGCAGTATACAGCAGTTCTACGAGCAGTACTTC.

The chain employs TRBV27 and TRBJ1-4; the D gene is possibly TRBD1 (6 bases). Germline V lookup: CDR1 MNHEY, CDR2 SMNVEV (reference sequence). This CDR3 has 15 amino acids. Trimming removed 5 bases from V and 8 bases from J, with 18 bases in between. In nucleotides, the CDR3 is TGTGCCAGCAGTCCATACAGGTCGGGGGGCGAAAAACTGTTTTTT. As protein: CASSPYRSGGEKLFF.

This chain joins TRBV5-1 and TRBJ2-7, with D possibly matching TRBD1 (6 bases). The germline V gene has CDR1 SGHRS and CDR2 YFSETQ. This CDR3 region has 16 residues. Deletions cut 5 bases from V and 6 bases from J, with 24 bases between. CDR3 sequence reads: CASSPEGDIILGEQYF. In DNA, the CDR3 is TGCGCCAGCAGTCCCGAGGGGGACATCATACTAGGCGAGCAGTACTTC.

J is TRBJ2-1 and V is TRBV14, with D uncertain. The germline gives CDR1 SGHDN, CDR2 FVKESK. This CDR3 is 14 amino acids long. The germline V and J ends were trimmed by 0 bases and 9 bases, with 12 bases remaining between them. The CDR3 coding sequence is TGTGCCAGCAGCCAAGATCACGGCGTGGGTGAGCAGTTCTTC. Translated: CASSQDHGVGEQFF.

The genes are TRBV5-1 and TRBJ1-1, with TRBD1 matching over 9 bases. J was trimmed by 3 bases and V by 5 bases; bases with no gene match: 8. CDR3 length: 15 amino acids. Germline V gene sequence: CDR1 SGHRS, CDR2 YFSETQ. The chain's CDR3 is CASRPGQGPYTEAFF. The CDR3, as DNA: TGCGCCAGCAGACCCGGACAGGGGCCGTACACTGAAGCTTTCTTT. The whole variable domain, filled in from reference TRBV5-1 and TRBJ1-1, reads KAGVTQTPRYLIKTRGQQVTLSCSPISGHRSVSWYQQTPGQGLQFLFEYFSETQRNKGNFPGRFSGRQFSNSRSEMNVSTLELGDSALYLCASRPGQGPYTEAFFGQGTRLTVV.

The CDR3 coding sequence is TGTGCCAGCAGTTACTCGAATCCGGGGTCCTACGAGCAGTACTTC. Amino acids: CASSYSNPGSYEQYF. The chain is built from TRBV6-5 and TRBJ2-7, with D perhaps matching TRBD2 (5 bases). The V end was cut by 0 bases, the J end by 1 base, with 10 bases between. CDR1 MNHEY and CDR2 SVGAGI come from the germline V gene. This CDR3 has 15 amino acids.

The chain is built from TRBV27 and TRBJ1-1; D gene unclear. Germline V gives CDR1 MNHEY, CDR2 SMNVEV (reference sequence). Trimming removed 7 bases at V and 1 base at J, with 10 bases between. The CDR3 loop spans 13 amino acids. In DNA form, the CDR3 reads TGTGCCAGCAATGAGGGAGAGAACACTGAAGCTTTCTTT. Translating gives CASNEGENTEAFF.

J is TRBJ2-2 and V is TRBV10-3, with 11 bases identical to TRBD2. Germline CDR1 ENHRY, CDR2 SYGVKD. V was clipped by 10 bases and J by 1 base; unmatched bases: 2. This CDR3 has 14 amino acids. The CDR3 spells CATLAGGNTGELFF. The DNA of the CDR3 is TGTGCCACCCTAGCGGGAGGGAACACCGGGGAGCTGTTTTTT.

The CDR3 spells CASSLIFSGQGAPGELFF. DNA for the CDR3: TGCGCCAGCAGCTTGATTTTTTCGGGACAGGGGGCGCCCGGGGAGCTGTTTTTT. This rearrangement joins TRBV5-1 to TRBJ2-2; 12 bases are a match to TRBD1. The CDR3 length is 18 residues. V lost 1 base and J lost 6; bases outside the gene matches: 10. Germline assignment: CDR1 SGHRS and CDR2 YFSETQ.

This rearrangement joins TRBV7-8 to TRBJ1-2; no reliable D call. This CDR3 region has 15 residues. V was clipped by 6 bases and J by 2 bases, with 16 bases between them. Germline V gene data show CDR1 as SGHVS and CDR2 as FQNEAQ. CDR3 sequence reads: CASRPTPSENYGYTF. The CDR3 DNA reads as TGTGCCAGCAGACCCACTCCCTCAGAGAACTATGGCTACACCTTC.

V usage is TRBV9 and J usage is TRBJ2-1, with no clear D. This CDR3 region has 18 residues. Deletions cut 2 bases from V and 0 bases from J, with 18 bases between. Germline V gives CDR1 SGDLS, CDR2 YYNGEE. DNA of the CDR3: TGTGCCAGCAGCGTCAGAGCCGACCACACGAGCTCCTACAATGAGCAGTTCTTC. Translation gives CASSVRADHTSSYNEQFF. Full variable domain (outside the CDR3, taken from reference TRBV9 and TRBJ2-1): DSGVTQTPKHLITATGQRVTLRCSPRSGDLSVYWYQQSLDQGLQFLIQYYNGEERAKGNILERFSAQQFPDLHSELNLSSLELGDSALYFCASSVRADHTSSYNEQFFGPGTRLTVL.

The genes are TRBV29-1 and TRBJ2-5; D ambiguous. Trimming took 4 bases from V and 3 from J, leaving 12 bases between them. This CDR3 spans 13 amino acids. Germline loops: CDR1 SQVTM, CDR2 ANQGSEA. The CDR3 region is CSVVGWREETQYF. The DNA for the CDR3 is TGCAGCGTTGTTGGGTGGCGTGAAGAGACCCAGTACTTC.

The chain links TRBV6-5 to TRBJ2-5; no clear D. The closer fit of TRBJ2-7 to the DNA end suggests the J call may be wrong. The germline CDR1 and CDR2 sequences are MNHEY and SVGAGI. CDR3 length: 13 amino acids. CDR3 residues: CASSYSESDEQYF. Written as DNA, the CDR3 is TGTGCCAGCAGTTACTCGGAATCCGACGAGCAGTACTTC.

The chain joins TRBV27 to TRBJ2-1; D gene unclear. The V gene lost 0 bases and the J gene lost 7 bases, with 13 bases spanning the gap. The CDR3 has 15 residues. Looked up from germline, CDR1 is MNHEY and CDR2 is SMNVEV (reference sequence). CDR3: CASSLSASGGNEQFF. As DNA, the CDR3 is TGTGCCAGCAGTTTATCGGCCTCAGGCGGAAATGAGCAGTTCTTC.

The rearrangement joins TRBV11-2 to TRBJ2-7, with 7 bases fitting TRBD2. Germline lookup yields CDR1 SGHAT and CDR2 FQNNGV. The J segment lost 6 bases and the V segment lost 6 bases, leaving 11 bases of the junction unmatched. The CDR3 length is 14 residues. Written as DNA, the CDR3 is TGTGCCAGCAGTTCAGATACGGGGGGAGGCGAGCAGTACTTC. Its protein product is CASSSDTGGGEQYF.

The chain is built from TRBV9 and TRBJ1-2, with 9 bases lining up with TRBD1. The trim removed 4 bases at V and 2 bases at J, leaving 9 bases unmatched. CDR1 and CDR2 (germline): SGDLS, YYNGEE. This CDR3 comprises 16 residues. CDR3 nucleotide sequence: TGTGCCAGCAGCCCAATCCGGACAGGGGTAAACTATGGCTACACCTTC. Translation: CASSPIRTGVNYGYTF.

V and J are TRBV4-1 and TRBJ1-1, with D maybe TRBD1 (6 bases). Trimming took 4 bases from V and 0 from J, leaving 12 bases between them. From germline, CDR1 is MGHRA and CDR2 YSYEKL. The CDR3 length is 15 residues. The CDR3 sequence: CASSPGTTLNTEAFF. The CDR3 DNA follows: TGCGCCAGCAGCCCAGGGACAACTTTGAACACTGAAGCTTTCTTT.

In the case of this clone: The same CDR3 arises from other DNA sequences in this sample as well. This sequence joins TRBV9 and TRBJ2-1, with 8 bases matching TRBD2. The CDR3 length is 15 residues. J gave up 4 bases and V 3 bases, and 6 bases lay outside the gene matches. Germline V gene sequence: CDR1 SGDLS, CDR2 YYNGEE. As DNA, the CDR3 is TGTGCCAGCAGCGCAGCGGGGGACCTATACAATGAGCAGTTCTTC. Protein product: CASSAAGDLYNEQFF.

The chain joins TRBV2 to TRBJ2-7; no clear D gene. The CDR3 is 13 residues long. Trimming took 4 bases from V and 0 from J, leaving 7 bases between them. Per germline, CDR1 SNHLY and CDR2 FYNNEI. CDR3 DNA sequence: TGTGCCAGCAGTGTTGGTTACTCCTACGAGCAGTACTTC. Translation gives CASSVGYSYEQYF.